The clone carrying this T cell receptor (beta chain) was observed a handful of times. Single viable CD3+CD4+CD8-CD45RO+ cells were sorted as the memory CD4+ T cells. The source of the sample is a study of memory CD4+ T cells and cytomegalovirus serostatus. Here immunoSEQ multiplex PCR was the method, and the copy in TCRdb shows in-frame clones only, minus some. The data show 50,000 to 75,000 clones, approximately 78% seen once. Germline assignment: CDR1 LGHNA and CDR2 YNFKEQ. With V trimmed by 2 bases and J by 3 bases, 2 bases remained unmatched. This CDR3 contains 14 residues. The chain recombines TRBV4-2 with TRBJ2-5, with TRBD2 identical over 8 bases. Sequenced: memory CD4+ T cells from blood. The receptor's source is an adult in good health and CMV-seronegative. The CDR3 loop is CASSQSAGEETQYF. The CDR3 coding sequence is TGTGCCAGCAGCCAATCAGCGGGAGAAGAGACCCAGTACTTC.